These 10 T cell receptor beta chains originate from one sample sequenced in a study of blood T cell repertoires in COVID-19. This table comes from immunoSEQ multiplex PCR, and its TCRdb copy is limited to in-frame clones, with some not included. The table includes tens of thousands of clones, approximately 90% detected once. The specimen was peripheral blood. These receptors came from a human donor with active COVID-19. The donor label of this sample is uncertain.

The chain is built from TRBV5-1 and TRBJ1-1, with a tentative D call TRBD1 (6 bases). Germline loops: CDR1 SGHRS, CDR2 YFSETQ. This CDR3 has 14 residues. The V end was cut by 0 bases, the J end by 6 bases, with 12 bases between. The CDR3 loop reads CASSLAGAGAEAFF. CDR3 DNA sequence: TGCGCCAGCAGCTTGGCAGGGGCTGGGGCTGAAGCTTTCTTT. The whole variable domain, filled in from reference TRBV5-1 and TRBJ1-1, reads KAGVTQTPRYLIKTRGQQVTLSCSPISGHRSVSWYQQTPGQGLQFLFEYFSETQRNKGNFPGRFSGRQFSNSRSEMNVSTLELGDSALYLCASSLAGAGAEAFFGQGTRLTVV.

The V call is TRBV5-1, the J call TRBJ2-1; D might be TRBD1 (6 bases). The CDR3 runs to 15 residues. CDR1 is SGHRS and CDR2 is YFSETQ in the germline V gene. Trimming shortened V by 4 bases and J by 7 bases, and 18 bases separated the two germline ends. CDR3 sequence reads: CASSADRKFLNEQFF. CDR3 coding DNA: TGCGCCAGCAGCGCGGACAGAAAATTCCTGAATGAGCAGTTCTTC.

This rearrangement joins TRBV7-8 to TRBJ2-5; the match to TRBD1 covers 8 bases. The CDR3 consists of 15 residues. Germline V gives CDR1 SGHVS, CDR2 FQNEAQ. V was clipped by 4 bases and J by 2 bases; unmatched bases: 6. CDR3 sequence reads: CASSSRDRIQETQYF. The CDR3 nucleotides read TGTGCCAGCAGCTCCCGGGACAGGATTCAAGAGACCCAGTACTTC.

V and J are TRBV6-6 and TRBJ1-2; a weak D match, TRBD1 (5 bases). The V and J ends lost 4 bases and 5 bases respectively, with 20 bases between them. The CDR3 length is 16 residues. The germline V gene has CDR1 MNHNY and CDR2 SVGAGI (reference sequence). The CDR3 DNA sequence: TGTGCCAGCAGTTCACGCCGGGGTGCGGGGGGGTATGGCTACACCTTC. This gives the protein CASSSRRGAGGYGYTF.

V usage is TRBV18 and J usage is TRBJ1-1, with D hard to call. CDR1 is KGHSH and CDR2 is LQKENI in the germline V gene. The CDR3 extends over 13 amino acids. Trimming took off 6 bases at V and 3 bases at J, with 11 bases between the two ends. In DNA form, the CDR3 reads TGTGCCAGCTCCCGGAGTAAAGACACTGAAGCTTTCTTT. Translating it yields CASSRSKDTEAFF.

This chain uses TRBV4-2 with TRBJ2-7; 8 bases agree with TRBD1. The germline gives CDR1 LGHNA, CDR2 YNFKEQ. The CDR3 is made up of 17 amino acids. After removal of 0 bases from V and 0 bases from J, the junction contained 7 bases not matched to a gene. CDR3 residues: CASSQEGWQGASYEQYF. The CDR3 DNA reads TGTGCCAGCAGCCAAGAGGGGTGGCAGGGGGCCTCCTACGAGCAGTACTTC.

This clone is a singleton in its sample. The chain is built from TRBV5-4 and TRBJ1-3; the match to TRBD1 covers 10 bases. The J segment lost 7 bases and the V segment lost 4 bases, leaving 8 bases of the junction unmatched. The CDR3 loop spans 15 amino acids. Germline V CDR1 and CDR2: SGHNT, YYREEE (reference sequence). The CDR3 sequence is CASSASRTGGNTIYF. The CDR3 coding sequence is TGTGCCAGCAGCGCTAGTCGGACAGGGGGGAACACCATATATTTT.

The rearrangement uses TRBV6-5 and TRBJ1-4; no reliable D call. The CDR3 extends over 14 amino acids. Germline CDR1 MNHEY, CDR2 SVGAGI. The V end was cut by 6 bases, the J end by 2 bases, with 10 bases between. The DNA of the CDR3 is TGTGCCAGCAGCCGAACCAGGACTAATGAAAAACTGTTTTTT. Translation gives CASSRTRTNEKLFF.

V gene TRBV11-3 combines with J gene TRBJ2-1; 11 nucleotides agree with TRBD2. The CDR3 has 15 amino acids. J lost 7 bases, V lost 5 bases, and 7 bases had no gene match. The V gene's germline CDR1 is SGHNT and CDR2 YENEEA. CDR3 nucleotides: TGTGCCAGCAGCCATTTTAGCGGGGGGGATAATGAGCAGTTCTTC. Translation gives CASSHFSGGDNEQFF.

The chain joins TRBV3-1 (or the pseudogene TRBV3-2) to TRBJ2-2, with D possibly matching TRBD2 (7 bases). CDR1 is LGHDT and CDR2 is YNNKEL in the germline V gene (reference sequence). The germline V and J ends were trimmed by 4 bases and 7 bases, with 13 bases remaining between them. This CDR3 is 14 amino acids long. This CDR3 reads CASSPKGGGGELFF. The DNA for the CDR3 is TGTGCCAGCAGCCCCAAGGGGGGGGGCGGGGAGCTGTTTTTT.